This T cell receptor (beta chain) stems from a study of T-cell memory formation after mild COVID-19. Study results and limitations: The appearance of some responding clones in pre-infection memory suggested that cross-reactive memory joined. From day 15 to 85, contracting clones were balanced between CD4 and CD8, whereas later expanders leaned toward CD4+.

On this clonotype itself: Its specificity is not known. A junction boundary mismatches the germline segment, possibly from a read error.

TCRdb independently ran MiXCR on the 5' RACE reads; one entry per CDR3 protein. The data show 350,000 to 450,000 distinct CDR3 sequences, around an eighth seen once. The CDR3 covers 13 residues. This sequence originates from a man aged 18 to 30 who had mild COVID-19 (a few samples of this study predate the infection). Cell type and time point are not known. The sequencing input was PBMCs or a T cell subset sorted from them (not recorded which). The rearrangement uses TRBV12-3 or TRBV12-4 and TRBJ2-1; D unresolved. CDR3 loop: CASSFGRYNEQVF. CDR3 nucleotides: TGTGCCAGCAGTTTTGGCAGGTACAATGAGCAGGTCTTC.